Listed here is a single TCR beta chain. What it recognizes is unknown. This specimen belongs to a study of T cell responses to AZD1222 COVID-19 vaccine. Overall study results and limits: Sampled repertoires all dated from after the peak T cell response. Across spike, vaccine-associated CD4 TCRs were found, dominant at 160-218 and 743-854. Clonal diversity was possibly underestimated, and the donors were mostly white British, with more females. Among those given AZD1222, only five or six were seropositive at baseline.

Clones were read by immunoSEQ multiplex PCR, and TCRdb kept only the in-frame ones, dropping some. The table records around 160,000 clones, roughly nine tenths of them present only once. This sequence was found in an adult in good health. Sequenced material: peripheral blood, taken on day 0 of AZD1222 vaccination.

The chain's CDR3 is CASSLQERSEAFF. CDR3 coding DNA: TGTGCCAGCAGCCTCCAAGAAAGGTCTGAAGCTTTCTTT. J is TRBJ1-1 and V is TRBV11-3; D remains ambiguous. Germline CDR1 is SGHNT and CDR2 is YENEEA. Trimming took 5 bases from V and 6 from J, leaving 13 bases between them. The CDR3 has 13 residues.